Presented here are 11 T cell receptor beta chains from one specimen sequenced in a study of CD4+ T cells in melanoma. Libraries were prepared by immunoSEQ multiplex PCR; TCRdb keeps only in-frame clonotypes and omits some of them. The table has under 5,500 clones, 60% to 70% seen once; the top ten hold about 31%. Sequenced material: cells from a culture (not recorded whether cultured in vitro). The receptor source for this set is a human donor with melanoma.

V and J are TRBV28 and TRBJ2-7; 7 nucleotides agree with TRBD1. Per the germline V gene, CDR1 is MDHEN and CDR2 is SYDVKM. There are 13 residues in the CDR3. With V trimmed by 6 bases and J by 7 bases, 9 bases remained unmatched. The CDR3 DNA reads as TGTGCCAGCAGCTACAGGGGCTTGAGGGAGCAGTACTTC. It specifies CASSYRGLREQYF.

By sample fraction, this clone is medium-sized. V usage is TRBV7-9 and J usage is TRBJ1-5, with TRBD1 as a possible D gene (6 bases). The V gene's germline CDR1 is SEHNR and CDR2 FQNEAQ (reference sequence). The CDR3 extends over 14 amino acids. V was shortened by 5 bases and J by 5 bases, with 13 bases between the two germline ends. DNA for the CDR3: TGTGCCAGCAGCGATAGACCAGGGGATCAGCCCCAGCATTTT. Its protein product is CASSDRPGDQPQHF. The whole variable domain, remainder taken from reference TRBV7-9 and TRBJ1-5, is DTGVSQNPRHKITKRGQNVTFRCDPISEHNRLYWYRQTLGQGPEFLTYFQNEAQLEKSRLLSDRFSAERPKGSFSTLEIQRTEQGDSAMYLCASSDRPGDQPQHFGDGTRLSIL.

A few counts support this clone. This chain connects TRBV5-6 to TRBJ1-5; a possible D gene is TRBD1 (5 bases). The CDR3 has 15 amino acids. V lost 3 bases, J lost 7 bases, and 17 bases lay in between. Germline-derived CDR1 and CDR2 are SGHDT and YYEEEE. The CDR3 reads CASSSDRGLSQPQHF. Here the CDR3 DNA reads TGTGCCAGCAGCTCAGACCGGGGCCTCAGCCAGCCCCAGCATTTT.

This chain uses TRBV6-5 with TRBJ1-3; TRBD1 matches at 7 bases. The germline gives CDR1 MNHEY, CDR2 SVGAGI. The CDR3 loop spans 13 amino acids. The V gene end was trimmed by 8 bases and the J gene end by 7 bases; junction bases not matched to a gene: 8. The CDR3 nucleotides read TGTGCCAGCGGCTCACAGGGGACGAACACCATATATTTT. Translated: CASGSQGTNTIYF.

The chain couples TRBV4-3 to TRBJ2-6; 9 nucleotides agree with TRBD1. The V gene's germline CDR1 is LGHNA and CDR2 YSLEER. The CDR3 extends over 19 amino acids. The junction had 6 bases not matched to a gene; V was cut back by 0 bases and J by 0 bases. The CDR3 DNA follows: TGCGCCAGCAGCCAAGATCTCGGGACAGGGTACTCTGGGGCCAACGTCCTGACTTTC. Translated, it gives CASSQDLGTGYSGANVLTF.

The V and J genes are TRBV9 and TRBJ2-1; 10 nucleotides agree with TRBD2. CDR3 length: 15 amino acids. Germline CDR1 and CDR2: SGDLS and YYNGEE. V lost 0 bases, J lost 14 bases, and 11 bases stayed unmatched. CDR3 sequence: CASSVEGELAGAEFF. CDR3 coding DNA: TGTGCCAGCAGCGTAGAAGGAGAGCTAGCGGGGGCGGAGTTCTTC.

This clone was counted between two and nine times. The CDR3 nucleotides are TGTGCCATCCCCTCGGACAGGGACGAAAAACTGTTTTTT. Amino acid sequence: CAIPSDRDEKLFF. The chain has TRBV6-4 and TRBJ1-4; 8 nucleotides line up with TRBD1. The CDR3 runs 13 residues. Germline V gives CDR1 MRHNA, CDR2 SNTAGT. Germline trimming cut 10 bases from V and 8 bases from J; bases unmatched to any gene: 9.

This clone was observed a few times. The CDR3 spells CASSQADRGPYEQYF. The CDR3 nucleotides read TGCGCCAGCAGCCAAGCTGACAGGGGCCCCTACGAGCAGTACTTC. V is TRBV4-3 and J is TRBJ2-7; 8 bases align to TRBD1. The CDR3 has 15 residues. Germline trimming cut 1 base from V and 2 bases from J; bases unmatched to any gene: 4. CDR1 is LGHNA, CDR2 YSLEER, per germline.

The rearrangement joins TRBV7-9 to TRBJ2-3; 7 bases fit TRBD1. The CDR3 extends over 15 amino acids. CDR1 is SEHNR and CDR2 is FQNEAQ in the germline V gene (reference sequence). Unmatched junction bases numbered 12, after V lost 5 bases and J lost 7 bases. The CDR3 region has the DNA TGTGCCAGCAGCCCATTCGGGACAGACGAAAATACGCAGTATTTT. Protein: CASSPFGTDENTQYF.

The rearrangement joins TRBV2 to TRBJ2-5; D uncertain. The V and J ends lost 6 bases and 5 bases respectively, with 13 bases between them. The length of the CDR3 is 13 residues. The germline V gene has CDR1 SNHLY and CDR2 FYNNEI. The CDR3 is CASRKDLRETQYF. DNA for the CDR3: TGTGCCAGCAGAAAGGACCTACGGGAGACCCAGTACTTC.

This chain uses TRBV6-1 with TRBJ2-1; weak D call: TRBD1 (5 bases). Trimming shortened V by 2 bases and J by 5 bases, and 13 bases separated the two germline ends. This CDR3 is 15 amino acids long. Per germline, CDR1 MNHNS and CDR2 SASEGT. CDR3 coding DNA: TGTGCCAGCAGTGAATTTACCAGGACAAACAATGAGCAGTTCTTC. Amino acid sequence: CASSEFTRTNNEQFF.